This entry lists 27 T cell receptor beta chains sequenced from one sample in a study of CD8 T cells in Susac syndrome (dated by TCRdb to the late 2010s). Library generation was performed with the immunoSEQ multiplex PCR assay. RNA was extracted with the RNeasy kit and roughly 0.5 to 1 ug was reverse transcribed using random hexamers. The public reads were reprocessed in TCRdb via fastp at Q25 and MiXCR, keeping in-frame beta chains. Rows are combined by CDR3 protein, so each entry shows the most common genes and DNA. This sample gives some 99,000 distinct CDR3 sequences in total; 90% to 95% of them show up just once. Roughly 0.31% of the sample is held by the ten biggest clonotypes. The sample taken for sequencing was CD4+ T cells from PBMCs. The receptors shown here come from a human donor with Susac syndrome.

The V call is TRBV14, the J call TRBJ2-7; D might be TRBD2 (5 bases). V lost 4 bases, J lost 2 bases, and 12 bases lay in between. The germline gives CDR1 SGHDN, CDR2 FVKESK. The CDR3 runs to 14 residues. The CDR3 bases are TGTGCCAGCAGCCGAGACCCCGGGACCTACGAGCAGTACTTC. As protein: CASSRDPGTYEQYF.

This rearrangement joins TRBV3-1 to TRBJ1-5; 7 nucleotides agree with TRBD1. The J segment lost 3 bases and the V segment lost 4 bases, leaving 6 bases of the junction unmatched. CDR1 is LGHDT, CDR2 YNNKEL, per germline (reference sequence). The CDR3 length is 15 residues. The CDR3 is CASSLTTGDNQPQHF. For the CDR3, the DNA is TGTGCCAGCAGCCTGACCACAGGGGACAATCAGCCCCAGCATTTT.

The chain combines TRBV30 with TRBJ1-1, with 7 positions matching TRBD1. Germline V lookup: CDR1 GTSNPN, CDR2 SVGIG (reference sequence). J gave up 4 bases and V 5 bases, and 7 bases lay outside the gene matches. This CDR3 has 13 amino acids. CDR3 in amino acids: CAWRTGGGTEAFF. In nucleotides, the CDR3 is TGTGCCTGGCGGACAGGAGGCGGCACTGAAGCTTTCTTT.

The chain joins TRBV5-1 to TRBJ2-4, with TRBD1 matching over 9 bases. This CDR3 comprises 15 residues. Trimming cost V 4 bases and J 7 bases; bases outside gene matches: 9. Germline CDR1 is SGHRS and CDR2 is YFSETQ. In DNA form, the CDR3 reads TGCGCCAGCAGCAATCGACAGGGGGAATTGAACATTCAGTACTTC. This codes for CASSNRQGELNIQYF. Variable domain in full (rest from reference TRBV5-1 and TRBJ2-4): KAGVTQTPRYLIKTRGQQVTLSCSPISGHRSVSWYQQTPGQGLQFLFEYFSETQRNKGNFPGRFSGRQFSNSRSEMNVSTLELGDSALYLCASSNRQGELNIQYFGAGTRLSVL.

This clonotype was observed once. An end of the junction does not agree with germline; a read error may underlie this. This chain joins TRBV27 and TRBJ1-1, with D perhaps matching TRBD1 (5 bases). Looked up from germline, CDR1 is MNHEY and CDR2 is SMNVEV (reference sequence). This CDR3 is built from 13 residues. CDR3 nucleotide sequence: TGTGCCAGCAGATCCAGGGTGAAGACTGAAGCTTTCTTT. Protein sequence: CASRSRVKTEAFF.

The V and J genes are TRBV12-3 or TRBV12-4 and TRBJ2-5, with 10 bases fitting TRBD2. Germline trimming cut 10 bases from V and 7 bases from J; bases unmatched to any gene: 6. The CDR3 extends over 12 amino acids. CDR3 DNA sequence: TGTGCCACCTCTAGCGGGGGAGGGACCCAGTACTTC. This encodes CATSSGGGTQYF.

The CDR3, as DNA: TGCGCCAGCAGTCAATCGAGGGACAGGGGAAACACAGATACGCAGTATTTT. Amino acids: CASSQSRDRGNTDTQYF. The V gene is TRBV23-1, the J gene TRBJ2-3; 10 positions match TRBD1. Being an ORF, TRBV23-1 has a function that is uncertain. This CDR3 has 17 residues. V gave up 0 bases and J gave up 2 bases; unmatched junction bases: 5.

The chain employs TRBV18 and TRBJ2-2; D might be TRBD2 (5 bases). Per the germline V gene, CDR1 is KGHSH and CDR2 is LQKENI. CDR3 length equals 15 residues. V was clipped by 3 bases and J by 4 bases, with 12 bases between them. The CDR3 sequence: CASSPERAGTGELFF. The CDR3 DNA follows: TGTGCCAGCTCACCGGAGAGGGCAGGCACCGGGGAGCTGTTTTTT.

The V and J genes are TRBV6-1 and TRBJ2-6; TRBD1 aligns across 10 bases. Germline trimming cut 7 bases from V and 2 bases from J; bases unmatched to any gene: 8. Germline-derived CDR1 and CDR2 are MNHNS and SASEGT. This CDR3 has 17 amino acids. The CDR3 region is CASTLGQGTAGANVLTF. CDR3 DNA sequence: TGTGCCAGCACCTTGGGACAGGGGACTGCTGGGGCCAACGTCCTGACTTTC.

The chain combines TRBV18 with TRBJ2-2; no firm D call. Germline values: CDR1 KGHSH, CDR2 LQKENI. V was pared by 6 bases and J by 4 bases, with 6 bases between. The CDR3 runs to 12 residues. CDR3 nucleotide sequence: TGTGCCAGCTCGCAGTTCACCGGGGAGCTGTTTTTT. Translation gives CASSQFTGELFF. Complete variable domain (other parts from reference TRBV18 and TRBJ2-2): NAGVMQNPRHLVRRRGQEARLRCSPMKGHSHVYWYRQLPEEGLKFMVYLQKENIIDESGMPKERFSAEFPKEGPSILRIQQVVRGDSAAYFCASSQFTGELFFGEGSRLTVL.

The chain combines TRBV30 with TRBJ2-7, with unresolved D. Germline lookup yields CDR1 GTSNPN and CDR2 SVGIG (reference sequence). CDR3 size: 13 residues. Trimming shortened V by 2 bases and J by 0 bases, and 8 bases separated the two germline ends. CDR3 sequence: CAWSWGSSYEQYF. The CDR3 DNA reads TGTGCCTGGAGTTGGGGTAGCTCCTACGAGCAGTACTTC.

This clonotype was recorded a few times. The chain employs TRBV7-2 and TRBJ1-5; D ambiguous. Germline CDR1 is SGHTA and CDR2 is FQGNSA. The V gene lost 5 bases and the J gene lost 1 base, with 9 bases spanning the gap. The CDR3 is made up of 14 amino acids. The DNA of the CDR3 is TGTGCCAGCAGCCAAGGACTGAGCAATCAGCCCCAGCATTTT. Translated, it gives CASSQGLSNQPQHF.

This chain joins TRBV4-1 and TRBJ2-7; D remains ambiguous. The CDR3 sequence is 14 residues long. Germline lookup yields CDR1 MGHRA and CDR2 YSYEKL. Trimming left V 4 bases short and J 5 bases short, with 15 bases between. Here the CDR3 reads CASSPPTQWNEQYF. The CDR3 coding sequence is TGCGCCAGCAGCCCACCGACCCAGTGGAACGAGCAGTACTTC.

This chain joins TRBV2 and TRBJ2-1; D is undetermined. Germline lookup yields CDR1 SNHLY and CDR2 FYNNEI. Trimming removed 3 bases from V and 2 bases from J, with 2 bases in between. CDR3 length equals 12 residues. The CDR3 loop reads CASSDTYNEQFF. The CDR3 bases are TGTGCCAGCAGTGATACCTACAATGAGCAGTTCTTC.

The chain is built from TRBV20-1 and TRBJ2-1; D not certain. Trimming pared 3 bases from V and 9 bases from J, leaving 9 bases between. The CDR3 contains 11 residues. CDR1 DFQATT and CDR2 SNEGSKA come from the germline V gene (reference sequence). The CDR3 coding sequence is TGCAGTGCTAGTCGTGGAAGTGAGCAGTTCTTC. Encoded protein: CSASRGSEQFF.

There are a few counts of this clonotype. The chain carries TRBV5-1 and TRBJ2-7; D not certain. The germline V and J ends were trimmed by 0 bases and 2 bases, with 9 bases remaining between them. The CDR3 has 14 residues. The germline gives CDR1 SGHRS, CDR2 YFSETQ. CDR3 bases: TGCGCCAGCAGCTTGGCCGGGCAGACCTACGAGCAGTACTTC. Translating it yields CASSLAGQTYEQYF. The full variable domain, with the rest looked up from reference TRBV5-1 and TRBJ2-7, is KAGVTQTPRYLIKTRGQQVTLSCSPISGHRSVSWYQQTPGQGLQFLFEYFSETQRNKGNFPGRFSGRQFSNSRSEMNVSTLELGDSALYLCASSLAGQTYEQYFGPGTRLTVT.

J is TRBJ1-6 and V is TRBV9; tentative D call: TRBD1 (5 bases). The CDR3 sequence is 14 residues long. The V end was cut by 4 bases, the J end by 6 bases, with 11 bases between. Germline values: CDR1 SGDLS, CDR2 YYNGEE. The CDR3 coding sequence is TGTGCCAGCAGCACCCACGGGACTAATTCACCCCTCCACTTT. Translating gives CASSTHGTNSPLHF. Drawing the rest from reference TRBV9 and TRBJ1-6, the complete variable domain is DSGVTQTPKHLITATGQRVTLRCSPRSGDLSVYWYQQSLDQGLQFLIQYYNGEERAKGNILERFSAQQFPDLHSELNLSSLELGDSALYFCASSTHGTNSPLHFGNGTRLTVT.

The chain couples TRBV7-2 to TRBJ2-3; 11 bases are shared with TRBD2. V lost 6 bases, J lost 4 bases, and 3 bases stayed unmatched. This CDR3 is built from 14 residues. Per the germline V gene, CDR1 is SGHTA and CDR2 is FQGNSA. The CDR3 bases are TGTGCCAGCAGGTCGGGACTAGCGGCAGATACGCAGTATTTT. This encodes CASRSGLAADTQYF.

This chain links TRBV30 with TRBJ2-2; maybe TRBD2 (6 bases). Germline lookup yields CDR1 GTSNPN and CDR2 SVGIG (reference sequence). V dropped 2 bases and J dropped 4 bases, with 11 bases sitting between them. CDR3 length: 14 amino acids. The CDR3 sequence: CAWSSGRSTGELFF. Written as DNA, the CDR3 is TGTGCCTGGAGTTCAGGGAGGAGCACCGGGGAGCTGTTTTTT.

This chain connects TRBV2 to TRBJ2-3; 9 bases line up with TRBD2. Germline CDR1 reads SNHLY; CDR2 reads FYNNEI. The CDR3 contains 13 residues. The ends lost 11 bases at V and 2 bases at J; junction bases unmatched: 5. The CDR3 loop reads CAGTSGYTDTQYF. The CDR3 DNA follows: TGTGCCGGTACTAGCGGGTACACAGATACGCAGTATTTT. Full variable domain (outside the CDR3, taken from reference TRBV2 and TRBJ2-3): EPEVTQTPSHQVTQMGQEVILRCVPISNHLYFYWYRQILGQKVEFLVSFYNNEISEKSEIFDDQFSVERPDGSNFTLKIRSTKLEDSAMYFCAGTSGYTDTQYFGPGTRLTVL.

This chain links TRBV7-2 with TRBJ2-3; 8 nucleotides align to TRBD2. V trimming: 3 bases; J trimming: 1 base; junction bases outside the gene matches: 3. CDR3 length: 15 amino acids. CDR1 and CDR2 from the germline V gene are SGHTA and FQGNSA. CDR3 loop: CASSLTSDGTDTQYF. The CDR3 DNA is TGTGCCAGCAGCTTGACTAGCGATGGCACAGATACGCAGTATTTT.

V is TRBV12-3 or TRBV12-4 and J is TRBJ1-1; no firm D call. V lost 2 bases, J lost 5 bases, and 6 bases lay in between. CDR3 length: 12 residues. CDR3 sequence reads: CASSLYGTEAFF. The CDR3 DNA follows: TGTGCCAGCAGTTTATATGGGACTGAAGCTTTCTTT.

The rearrangement uses TRBV6-5 and TRBJ2-1, with TRBD2 matching 9 bases. Germline V gene sequence: CDR1 MNHEY, CDR2 SVGAGI. V shed 6 bases and J 4 bases; nucleotides not matched to a gene: 7. The CDR3 runs 15 residues. CDR3 nucleotide sequence: TGTGCCAGCAGCTCCTCTAGCGGGGATTACAATGAGCAGTTCTTC. Protein sequence: CASSSSSGDYNEQFF.

This clonotype was counted once. CDR3: CASSQERRQYF. The CDR3 nucleotides read TGCGCCAGCAGCCAAGAACGGCGGCAGTATTTT. This rearrangement joins TRBV4-1 to TRBJ2-3; D ambiguous. V dropped 0 bases and J dropped 11 bases, with 6 bases sitting between them. The CDR3 length is 11 residues. The germline CDR1 and CDR2 sequences are MGHRA and YSYEKL.

This CDR3 is CASSAEGLNNSPLHF. CDR3 coding DNA: TGTGCCAGTAGTGCCGAGGGGCTGAATAATTCACCCCTCCACTTT. The chain joins TRBV19 to TRBJ1-6; D is perhaps TRBD1 (5 bases). This CDR3 region has 15 residues. V was pared by 5 bases and J by 5 bases, with 13 bases between. Germline V gives CDR1 LNHDA, CDR2 SQIVND (reference sequence).

The chain employs TRBV6-5 and TRBJ1-2, with a weak D call TRBD1 (5 bases). The V and J ends lost 6 bases and 8 bases respectively, with 16 bases between them. Germline assignment: CDR1 MNHEY and CDR2 SVGAGI. The CDR3 is made up of 13 amino acids. CDR3 amino acids: CASSRASSGGYTF. The DNA for the CDR3 is TGTGCCAGCAGCCGAGCGAGCTCAGGGGGCTACACCTTC.

This chain links TRBV14 with TRBJ2-5; D gene ambiguous. This CDR3 comprises 16 residues. Per germline, CDR1 SGHDN and CDR2 FVKESK. The germline V and J ends were trimmed by 0 bases and 5 bases, with 16 bases remaining between them. Here the CDR3 reads CASSQDLGRWQETQYF. The CDR3 DNA sequence: TGTGCCAGCAGCCAAGATCTCGGACGGTGGCAGGAGACCCAGTACTTC.